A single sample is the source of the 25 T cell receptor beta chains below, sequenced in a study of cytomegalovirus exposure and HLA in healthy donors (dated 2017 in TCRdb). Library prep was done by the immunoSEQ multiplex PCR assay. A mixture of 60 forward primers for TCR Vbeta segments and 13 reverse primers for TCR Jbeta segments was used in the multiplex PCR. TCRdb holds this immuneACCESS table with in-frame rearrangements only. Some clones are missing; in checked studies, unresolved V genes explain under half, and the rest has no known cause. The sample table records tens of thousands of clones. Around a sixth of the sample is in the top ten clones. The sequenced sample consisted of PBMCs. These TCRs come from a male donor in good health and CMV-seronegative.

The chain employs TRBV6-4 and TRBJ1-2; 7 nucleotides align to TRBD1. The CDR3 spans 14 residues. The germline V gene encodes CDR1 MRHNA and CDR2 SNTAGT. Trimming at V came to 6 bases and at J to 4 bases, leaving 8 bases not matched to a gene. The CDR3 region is CASRKSQGSYGYTF. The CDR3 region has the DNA TGTGCCAGCAGGAAATCACAGGGGAGCTATGGCTACACCTTC.

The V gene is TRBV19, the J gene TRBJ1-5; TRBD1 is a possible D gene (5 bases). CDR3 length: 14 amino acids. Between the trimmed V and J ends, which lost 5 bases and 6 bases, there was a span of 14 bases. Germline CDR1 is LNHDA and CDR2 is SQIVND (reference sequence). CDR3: CASSPREGTQPQHF. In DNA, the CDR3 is TGTGCCAGTAGTCCCAGGGAAGGAACTCAGCCCCAGCATTTT.

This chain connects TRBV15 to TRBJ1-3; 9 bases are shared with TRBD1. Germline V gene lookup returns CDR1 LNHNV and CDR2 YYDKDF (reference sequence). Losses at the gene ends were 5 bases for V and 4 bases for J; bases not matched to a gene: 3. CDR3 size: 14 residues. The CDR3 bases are TGTGCCACCAGCTGGACAGGGGCGGGAAACACCATATATTTT. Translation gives CATSWTGAGNTIYF.

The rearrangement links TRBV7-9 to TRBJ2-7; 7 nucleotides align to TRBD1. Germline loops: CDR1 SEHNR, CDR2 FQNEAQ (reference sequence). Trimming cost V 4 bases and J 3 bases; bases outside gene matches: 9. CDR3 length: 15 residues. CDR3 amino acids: CASSSDREFNYEQYF. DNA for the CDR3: TGTGCCAGCAGCTCCGACAGGGAATTTAACTACGAGCAGTACTTC.

CDR3 coding DNA: TGTGCCAGCAGTGCTGACAGGGGTAGTACTGAAGCTTTCTTT. Protein sequence: CASSADRGSTEAFF. The gene calls are TRBV6-5 and TRBJ1-1, with 8 bases lining up with TRBD1. CDR3 length: 14 residues. With 5 bases clipped from V and 5 bases from J, the junction kept 7 bases outside the gene matches. Per germline, CDR1 MNHEY and CDR2 SVGAGI.

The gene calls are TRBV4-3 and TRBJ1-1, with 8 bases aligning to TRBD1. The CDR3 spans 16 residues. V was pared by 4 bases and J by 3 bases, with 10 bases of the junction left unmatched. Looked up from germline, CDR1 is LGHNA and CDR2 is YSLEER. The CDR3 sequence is CASSRRTGKWDTEAFF. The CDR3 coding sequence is TGCGCCAGCAGCCGGCGGACAGGGAAGTGGGACACTGAAGCTTTCTTT.

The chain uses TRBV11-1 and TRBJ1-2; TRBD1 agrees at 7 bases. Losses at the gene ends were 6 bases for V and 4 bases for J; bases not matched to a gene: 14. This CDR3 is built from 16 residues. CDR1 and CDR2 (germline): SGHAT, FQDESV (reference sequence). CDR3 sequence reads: CASSQYIEGDSYGYTF. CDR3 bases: TGTGCCAGCAGTCAATATATTGAGGGGGACAGCTATGGCTACACCTTC.

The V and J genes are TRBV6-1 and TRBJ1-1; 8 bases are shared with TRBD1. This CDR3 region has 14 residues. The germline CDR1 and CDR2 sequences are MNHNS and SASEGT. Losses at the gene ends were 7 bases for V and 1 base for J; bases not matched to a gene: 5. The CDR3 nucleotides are TGTGCCAGCATTCGACAGGGGAGGAACACTGAAGCTTTCTTT. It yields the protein CASIRQGRNTEAFF.

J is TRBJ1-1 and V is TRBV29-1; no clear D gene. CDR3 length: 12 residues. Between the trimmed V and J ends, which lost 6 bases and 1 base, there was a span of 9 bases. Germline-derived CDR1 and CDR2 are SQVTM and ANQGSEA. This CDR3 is CSVADWNTEAFF. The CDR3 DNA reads TGCAGCGTCGCAGACTGGAACACTGAAGCTTTCTTT.

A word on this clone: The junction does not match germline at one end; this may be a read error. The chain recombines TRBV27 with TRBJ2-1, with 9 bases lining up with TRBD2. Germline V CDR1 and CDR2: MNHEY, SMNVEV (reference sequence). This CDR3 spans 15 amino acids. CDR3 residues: CASNGGGASHNEQFF. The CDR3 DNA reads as TGTGCCAGCAACGGCGGGGGGGCCTCCCACAATGAGCAGTTCTTC.

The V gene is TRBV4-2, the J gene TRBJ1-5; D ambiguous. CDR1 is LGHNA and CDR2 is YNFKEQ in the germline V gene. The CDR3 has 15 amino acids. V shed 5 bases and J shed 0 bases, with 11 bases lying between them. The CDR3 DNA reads TGTGCCAGCAGCGAGGCCTTAAATAGCAATCAGCCCCAGCATTTT. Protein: CASSEALNSNQPQHF.

The CDR3 region is CASSPSPHSYTEAFF. Written as DNA, the CDR3 is TGTGCCAGCAGCCCCTCCCCCCACAGTTACACTGAAGCTTTCTTT. The V gene is TRBV4-2, the J gene TRBJ1-1; D gene unclear. The V end lost 4 bases, the J end lost 3 bases, and 15 bases lay between the germline ends. Germline V gene sequence: CDR1 LGHNA, CDR2 YNFKEQ. There are 15 residues in the CDR3.

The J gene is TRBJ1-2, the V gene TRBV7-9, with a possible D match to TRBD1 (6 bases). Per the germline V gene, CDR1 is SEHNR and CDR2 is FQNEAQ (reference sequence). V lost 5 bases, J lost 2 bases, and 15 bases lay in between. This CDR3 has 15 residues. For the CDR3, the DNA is TGTGCCAGCAGCCGGGGTCCAGGGGAGAACTATGGCTACACCTTC. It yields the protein CASSRGPGENYGYTF.

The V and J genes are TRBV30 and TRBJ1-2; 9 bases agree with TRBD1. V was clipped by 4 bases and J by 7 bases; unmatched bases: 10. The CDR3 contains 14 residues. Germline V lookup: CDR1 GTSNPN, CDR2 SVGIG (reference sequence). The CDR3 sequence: CAWTTGGKSFGYTF. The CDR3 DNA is TGTGCCTGGACGACAGGGGGGAAGAGTTTTGGCTACACCTTC.

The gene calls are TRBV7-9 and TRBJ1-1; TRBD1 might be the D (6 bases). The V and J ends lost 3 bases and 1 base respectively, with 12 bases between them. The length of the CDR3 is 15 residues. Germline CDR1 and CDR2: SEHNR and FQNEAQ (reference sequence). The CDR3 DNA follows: TGTGCCAGCAGCTTCCGGGACATGGGGAACACTGAAGCTTTCTTT. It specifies CASSFRDMGNTEAFF.

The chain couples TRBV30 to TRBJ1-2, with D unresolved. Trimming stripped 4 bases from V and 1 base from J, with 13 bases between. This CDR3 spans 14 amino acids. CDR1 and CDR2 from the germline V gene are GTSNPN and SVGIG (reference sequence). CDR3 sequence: CAWNSGGLNYGYTF. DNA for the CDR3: TGTGCCTGGAACTCCGGAGGTCTTAACTATGGCTACACCTTC.

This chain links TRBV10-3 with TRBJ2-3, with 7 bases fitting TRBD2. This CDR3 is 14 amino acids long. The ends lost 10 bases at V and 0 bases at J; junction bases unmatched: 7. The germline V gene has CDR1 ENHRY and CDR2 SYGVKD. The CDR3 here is CATRAGSSTDTQYF. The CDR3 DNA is TGTGCCACCCGAGCGGGGTCTAGCACAGATACGCAGTATTTT.

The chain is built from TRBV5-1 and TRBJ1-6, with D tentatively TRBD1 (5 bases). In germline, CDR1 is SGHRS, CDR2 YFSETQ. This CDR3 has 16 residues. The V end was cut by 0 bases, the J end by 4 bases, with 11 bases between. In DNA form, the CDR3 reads TGCGCCAGCAGCTTGGCCCTGACAGATTATAATTCACCCCTCCACTTT. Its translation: CASSLALTDYNSPLHF.

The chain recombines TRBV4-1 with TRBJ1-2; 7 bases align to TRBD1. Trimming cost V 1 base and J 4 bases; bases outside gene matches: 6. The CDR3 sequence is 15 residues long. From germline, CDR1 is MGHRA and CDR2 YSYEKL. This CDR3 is CASSQVQGDSYGYTF. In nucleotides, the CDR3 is TGCGCCAGCAGCCAAGTTCAGGGGGACAGCTATGGCTACACCTTC.

The CDR3 DNA sequence: TGTGCCAGCAGCTTAAGGTTTAGCAAAGAGACCCAGTACTTC. Protein: CASSLRFSKETQYF. The rearrangement links TRBV7-8 to TRBJ2-5; D not resolved. The CDR3 contains 14 residues. Germline CDR1 reads SGHVS; CDR2 reads FQNEAQ. V shed 2 bases and J shed 3 bases, with 10 bases lying between them. The variable domain in full, with the rest retrieved from reference TRBV7-8 and TRBJ2-5, is GAGVSQSPRYKVAKRGQDVALRCDPISGHVSLFWYQQALGQGPEFLTYFQNEAQLDKSGLPSDRFFAERPEGSVSTLKIQRTQQEDSAVYLCASSLRFSKETQYFGPGTRLLVL.

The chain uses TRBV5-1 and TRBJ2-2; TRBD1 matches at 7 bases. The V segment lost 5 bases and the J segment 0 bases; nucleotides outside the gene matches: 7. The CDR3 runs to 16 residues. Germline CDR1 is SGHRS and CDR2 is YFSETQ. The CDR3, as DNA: TGCGCCAGCAGAAATACCGGGACAGCGAACACCGGGGAGCTGTTTTTT. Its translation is CASRNTGTANTGELFF.

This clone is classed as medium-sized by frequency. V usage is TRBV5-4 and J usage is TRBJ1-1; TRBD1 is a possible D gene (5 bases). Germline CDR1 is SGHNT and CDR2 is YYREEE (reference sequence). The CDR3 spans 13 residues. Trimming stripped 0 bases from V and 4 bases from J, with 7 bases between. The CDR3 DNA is TGTGCCAGCAGCTTGGGGGGGGGCACTGAAGCTTTCTTT. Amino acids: CASSLGGGTEAFF. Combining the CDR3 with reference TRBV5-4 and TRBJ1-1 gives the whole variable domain ETGVTQSPTHLIKTRGQQVTLRCSSQSGHNTVSWYQQALGQGPQFIFQYYREEENGRGNFPPRFSGLQFPNYSSELNVNALELDDSALYLCASSLGGGTEAFFGQGTRLTVV.

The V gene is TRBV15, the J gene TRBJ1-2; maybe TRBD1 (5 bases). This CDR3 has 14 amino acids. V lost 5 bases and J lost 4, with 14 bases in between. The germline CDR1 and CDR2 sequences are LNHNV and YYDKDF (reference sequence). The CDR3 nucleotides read TGTGCCACCAGCCCTTGGGGGGAAGGCTATGGCTACACCTTC. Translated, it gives CATSPWGEGYGYTF.

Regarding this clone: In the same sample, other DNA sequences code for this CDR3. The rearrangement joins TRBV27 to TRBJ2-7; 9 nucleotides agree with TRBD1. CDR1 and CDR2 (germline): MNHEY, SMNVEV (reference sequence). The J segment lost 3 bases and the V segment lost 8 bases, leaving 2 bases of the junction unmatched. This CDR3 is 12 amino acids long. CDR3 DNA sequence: TGTGCCAGCTCGACAGGGGGCTACGAGCAGTACTTC. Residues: CASSTGGYEQYF.

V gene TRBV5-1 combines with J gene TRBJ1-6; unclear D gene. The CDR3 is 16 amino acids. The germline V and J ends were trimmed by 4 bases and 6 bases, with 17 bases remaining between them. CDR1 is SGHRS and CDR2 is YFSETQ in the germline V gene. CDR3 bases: TGCGCCAGCAGCCGCGGACCCACGGAGGGTAATTCACCCCTCCACTTT. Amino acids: CASSRGPTEGNSPLHF.